Here is one T cell receptor (beta chain) with its context. Original handling: Reference gene primer amplification gave nucleated cell count estimates. The repertoire was sequenced with immunoSEQ multiplex PCR; TCRdb's copy has only in-frame clones and lacks some. The DNA gave D and trimming, while V, J and clone size come from that table. Here the sample spans 200,000 to 300,000 clones, 70% to 90% being singletons. Germline CDR1 is SGHAT and CDR2 is FQNNGV. The CDR3 has 13 amino acids. Trimming left V 0 bases short and J 6 bases short, with 9 bases between. The source of the sample is a study of blood T cell repertoires in COVID-19.

This chain connects TRBV11-2 to TRBJ2-7; a possible D gene is TRBD1 (5 bases). The sequenced material came from peripheral blood. The receptor's source is a woman in her 70s with active or convalescent COVID-19. The CDR3 is CASSLERGGEQYF. The CDR3, as DNA: TGTGCCAGCAGCTTAGAAAGGGGTGGCGAGCAGTACTTC.